The 3 T cell receptor beta chains below were found in one sample sequenced in a study of T cells in Graves' hyperthyroidism and ophthalmopathy. Researchers took RNA transcripts and amplified the TCR beta CDR3 regions from them. TCR CDR3 underwent first-round RT-PCR with the HTBI primer set. TCRdb reanalysed the multiplex PCR reads using MiXCR and keeps one entry per CDR3 protein. The data show 450,000 to 600,000 distinct CDR3 sequences, about 14% seen once. The sequenced sample was blood. The receptors originated from a woman aged 40 to 50 with Graves' hyperthyroidism.

The CDR3 spells CASSSHPTVQTQYF. CDR3 nucleotide sequence: TGTGCCAGCAGTTCCCACCCCACAGTTCAGACGCAGTATTTT. The chain is built from TRBV12-3 or TRBV12-4 and TRBJ2-3; D ambiguous. The CDR3 is made up of 14 amino acids. Trimming took off 4 bases at V and 9 bases at J, with 17 bases between the two ends.

This clonotype was seen more than once but under ten times. The V call is TRBV20-1, the J call TRBJ1-4, with TRBD1 as a possible D gene (5 bases). CDR3 size: 14 residues. Trimming took off 6 bases at V and 6 bases at J, with 17 bases between the two ends. Germline assignment: CDR1 DFQATT and CDR2 SNEGSKA (reference sequence). As DNA, the CDR3 is TGCAGTGCCGCCCCTCTGGGGCAAGATGAAAAACTGTTTTTT. Its translation: CSAAPLGQDEKLFF.

The J gene is TRBJ2-1, the V gene TRBV7-8, with TRBD2 identical over 9 bases. The germline gives CDR1 SGHVS, CDR2 FQNEAQ. V was pared by 5 bases and J by 0 bases, with 8 bases of the junction left unmatched. The CDR3 has 17 residues. In DNA, the CDR3 is TGTGCCAGCAGCCCCCATAGCGGGAGTGGCTCCTACAATGAGCAGTTCTTC. Protein: CASSPHSGSGSYNEQFF.